The clone carrying this T cell receptor (beta chain) appeared once. The antigen remains undetermined. This specimen comes from a study of Ad26.COV2.S vaccination and SARS-CoV-2 variants. General study points: Breadth and depth estimates from TCRs may understate total T cell responses.

Sample treatment: 15 to 20 received Ad26.COV2.S at low or high dose, single or two shots; several received placebo; per-sample allocation not given. Sampling happened 63 days after the first vaccine or placebo injection. Whoever gave the sample was an adult aged 18-55 years in Boston. Profiled with immunoSEQ multiplex PCR; TCRdb holds only in-frame clones, not every one. The table lists about 370,000 clones, 80% to 90% of them singletons. Germline assignment: CDR1 SNHLY and CDR2 FYNNEI. Trimming removed 5 bases from V and 5 bases from J, with 13 bases in between. The CDR3 covers 13 residues. The sequence was obtained from a person aged 18-65 years who received the Ad26.COV2.S COVID-19 vaccine or a placebo. Sequences were derived from peripheral blood, sampled in a trial of Ad26.COV2.S vaccine versus placebo. The chain uses TRBV2 and TRBJ2-7, with D possibly called TRBD1 or TRBD2 (5 bases each). The CDR3 loop reads CASSKGRPNEQYF. The CDR3 DNA sequence: TGTGCCAGCAGTAAGGGACGGCCGAACGAGCAGTACTTC. Drawing the rest from reference TRBV2 and TRBJ2-7, the complete variable domain is EPEVTQTPSHQVTQMGQEVILRCVPISNHLYFYWYRQILGQKVEFLVSFYNNEISEKSEIFDDQFSVERPDGSNFTLKIRSTKLEDSAMYFCASSKGRPNEQYFGPGTRLTVT.